This is a list of T cell receptor beta chains from one sample in a study of cytomegalovirus exposure and HLA in healthy donors. Libraries were prepared by immunoSEQ multiplex PCR; TCRdb keeps only in-frame clonotypes and omits some of them. The repertoire has about 190,000 clones, almost 80% of them found once; the top ten carry roughly 1.6%. Material for sequencing was PBMCs. These receptors were obtained from a woman between 18 and 30 years old in good health and CMV-seronegative. The CDR3 runs from the conserved cysteine through the conserved F or W. Fields, in order: clone size, J gene, D gene, V gene, CDR3 DNA, CDR3 protein. The D gene is left open where the match is weak. Clone size is stated in some rows and not others, as once, few, many or a class when expanded.

few | TRBJ1-2 | TRBD1 | TRBV29-1 | TGCAGCGTTGGACAGGGGACTAACTATGGCTACACCTTC | CSVGQGTNYGYTF
- | TRBJ2-7 | - | TRBV6-5 | TGTGCCAGCAGTAATTCACAGGTACGGGGGGAGCAGTACTTC | CASSNSQVRGEQYF
- | TRBJ2-3 | - | TRBV28 | TGTGCCAGCAGTTTCCCCCTTCCTGGGGCGGACACAGATACGCAGTATTTT | CASSFPLPGADTDTQYF
- | TRBJ1-2 | - | TRBV5-1 | TGCGCCAGCAGCCCCTCCGGACGTGACAGGATGTATGGCTACACCTTC | CASSPSGRDRMYGYTF
few | TRBJ1-2 | - | TRBV6-5 | TGTGCCATAAGGGAGGCTAACTATGGCTACACCTTC | CAIREANYGYTF
- | TRBJ2-1 | - | TRBV5-1 | TGCGCCAGCAGTCAGCAGATGGGACTTTCCAATGAGCAGTTCTTC | CASSQQMGLSNEQFF
- | TRBJ1-1 | - | TRBV15 | TGTGCCACCAGCAGCCGGGACACCGCCGAAGCTTTCTTT | CATSSRDTAEAFF
- | TRBJ2-2 | - | TRBV29-1 | TGCAGCGGGACTGAACAAGCGAACACCGGGGAGCTGTTTTTT | CSGTEQANTGELFF
few | TRBJ2-1 | TRBD2 | TRBV5-1 | TGCGCCAGCAGCTTCAAGTCTAGCGGCCACAATGAGCAGTTCTTC | CASSFKSSGHNEQFF
- | TRBJ2-2 | TRBD1 | TRBV7-9 | TGTGCCAGCAGCTTTCTTAAGACAGGGCTGGCCGGGGAGCTGTTTTTT | CASSFLKTGLAGELFF
- | TRBJ2-2 | - | TRBV5-1 | TGCGCCAGCAGCTTGGCCTCGTACACCGGGGAGCTGTTTTTT | CASSLASYTGELFF
- | TRBJ2-7 | TRBD2 | TRBV5-1 | TGCGCCAGCAGCTTGGTACTAGCGGTAGACGAGCAGTACTTC | CASSLVLAVDEQYF
once | TRBJ1-1 | - | TRBV7-7 | TGTGCTAGCAGCTTACGGCAGGGCACTGAAGCTTTCTTT | CASSLRQGTEAFF
- | TRBJ2-5 | - | TRBV5-4 | TGTGCCAGCAGCTTGGAGTCCAGCGGCCTCCAAGAGACCCAGTACTTC | CASSLESSGLQETQYF
- | TRBJ1-5 | - | TRBV6-4 | TGTGCCAGCAGTGAGATAGAGGGTAGTCAGCCCCAGCATTTT | CASSEIEGSQPQHF
- | TRBJ2-5 | - | TRBV19 | TGTGCCAGTAGTTCAGGGGCTCGGGAGACCCAGTACTTC | CASSSGARETQYF
once | TRBJ1-2 | - | TRBV27 | TGTGCCAGCAGTTTGGAGGGTCTGGGTGGCTACACCTTC | CASSLEGLGGYTF
- | TRBJ2-3 | - | TRBV5-4 | TGTGCCAGCAGCCCTAGCACAGATACGCAGTATTTT | CASSPSTDTQYF
- | TRBJ2-1 | - | TRBV12-5 | TGTGCTAGTGGTTCAGAATACAATGAGCAGTTCTTC | CASGSEYNEQFF
- | TRBJ2-7 | - | TRBV6-1 | TGTGCCAGCCAAGGAGGGGTCTACGAGCAGTACTTC | CASQGGVYEQYF
- | TRBJ2-1 | TRBD2 | TRBV5-1 | TGCGCCAGCAGCTTGGGGGGGACTACAGAGAATGAGCAGTTCTTC | CASSLGGTTENEQFF
- | TRBJ1-6 | TRBD1 | TRBV14 | TGTGCCAGCAGCCGGAACAGGGGGCCCAACTATAATTCACCCCTCCACTTT | CASSRNRGPNYNSPLHF
once | TRBJ1-4 | - | TRBV4-1 | TGCGCCAGCAGTGCGAGGGAGGGGAAGGCTAATGAAAAACTGTTTTTT | CASSAREGKANEKLFF
- | TRBJ2-5 | - | TRBV7-9 | TGTGCCAGCAGCTTTTGGAGGGTGGCTGGACAAGAGACCCAGTACTTC | CASSFWRVAGQETQYF
- | TRBJ2-5 | - | TRBV2 | TGTGCCAGCAGGATGGGAGTAGAGACCCAGTACTTC | CASRMGVETQYF
- | TRBJ1-5 | TRBD1 | TRBV2 | TGTGCCAGCAGCGGGACAGTGAGCAATCAGCCCCAGCATTTT | CASSGTVSNQPQHF
- | TRBJ1-3 | - | TRBV28 | TGTGCCAGCAGCCTCAGGGATCACTCTGGAAACACCATATATTTT | CASSLRDHSGNTIYF
- | TRBJ2-7 | - | TRBV6-5 | TGTGCCAGCAGTTTTGGCAGAACCTACGAGCAGTACTTC | CASSFGRTYEQYF
- | TRBJ1-1 | - | TRBV9 | TGTGCCAGCAGCGTAGCAGGGGACACTGAAGCTTTCTTT | CASSVAGDTEAFF
- | TRBJ2-7 | TRBD1 | TRBV28 | TGTGCCAGCAGCCTAGGAAGACAGGGGGCGTTCGAGCAGTACTTC | CASSLGRQGAFEQYF
- | TRBJ1-1 | - | TRBV30 | TGTGCCTGGTGCTTTCAGGGGTTACGAGCTTTCTTT | CAWCFQGLRAFF
- | TRBJ2-2 | TRBD2 | TRBV7-9 | TGTGCCAGCAGCTTAGGGACTAGCGGGAGTGCCGGGGAGCTGTTTTTT | CASSLGTSGSAGELFF
few | TRBJ1-5 | - | TRBV4-3 | TGCGCCAGCAGCCAAGACCAGGGGCAGCCCCAGCATTTT | CASSQDQGQPQHF
- | TRBJ2-7 | TRBD2 | TRBV28 | TGTGCCAGCAGCCGTTACCCCACTTTTATGGGGGGGATACCCTACGAGCAGTACTTC | CASSRYPTFMGGIPYEQYF
- | TRBJ1-4 | TRBD1 | TRBV15 | TGTGCCACCAGCAGTGCGACAGGGGGGAATGAAAAACTGTTTTTT | CATSSATGGNEKLFF
- | TRBJ2-1 | - | TRBV5-1 | TGCGCCAGCAGCCCGTCGACGGGATCTTACAATGAGCAGTTCTTC | CASSPSTGSYNEQFF
- | TRBJ2-5 | - | TRBV2 | TGTGCCAGCAGTCCGGAGGCAGACTTC | CASSPEADF
once | TRBJ1-2 | TRBD1 | TRBV28 | TGTGCCAGCAGTAGGACAGGGGTTGGCTACACCTTC | CASSRTGVGYTF
- | TRBJ2-1 | - | TRBV27 | TGTGCCAGCAGCCCCAGGATTTACAATGAGCAGTTCTTC | CASSPRIYNEQFF
- | TRBJ2-5 | TRBD2 | TRBV15 | TGTGCCACCAGCAGCCGGCGACTAGCGGTTTACCAAGAGACCCAGTACTTC | CATSSRRLAVYQETQYF
- | TRBJ2-5 | TRBD1 | TRBV15 | TGTGCCACCAGCAGACAGGACAGGGGTGTTGGGGAGACCCAGTACTTC | CATSRQDRGVGETQYF
- | TRBJ1-2 | - | TRBV20-1 | TGCAGTGCGGGTAGCGGGGATGGCTACACCTTC | CSAGSGDGYTF
once | TRBJ2-1 | TRBD2 | TRBV6-5 | TGTGCCAGCAGTTACTCTACTAGCGGGATGGGTGAGCAGTTCTTC | CASSYSTSGMGEQFF
- | TRBJ2-7 | TRBD2 | TRBV10-3 | TGTGCCATCAAACGACTAGCGGGGGGCGTCGACGAGCAGTACTTC | CAIKRLAGGVDEQYF
- | TRBJ2-3 | TRBD2 | TRBV28 | TGTGCCAGCAGCTCTATCCTGGGACTAGCGGGGATGGGCACAGATACGCAGTATTTT | CASSSILGLAGMGTDTQYF
- | TRBJ1-5 | - | TRBV7-9 | TGTGCCAGCAGCCCAGGACAGCTCAATCAGCCCCAGCATTTT | CASSPGQLNQPQHF
- | TRBJ1-1 | - | TRBV7-2 | TGTGCCAGCAGCTTACCTCCGGGATTGGGCACTGAAGCTTTCTTT | CASSLPPGLGTEAFF
few | TRBJ2-6 | - | TRBV4-1 | TGCGCCAGCAGCCGCGCCGGGGGGCCGTCCTCTGGGGCCAACGTCCTGACTTTC | CASSRAGGPSSGANVLTF